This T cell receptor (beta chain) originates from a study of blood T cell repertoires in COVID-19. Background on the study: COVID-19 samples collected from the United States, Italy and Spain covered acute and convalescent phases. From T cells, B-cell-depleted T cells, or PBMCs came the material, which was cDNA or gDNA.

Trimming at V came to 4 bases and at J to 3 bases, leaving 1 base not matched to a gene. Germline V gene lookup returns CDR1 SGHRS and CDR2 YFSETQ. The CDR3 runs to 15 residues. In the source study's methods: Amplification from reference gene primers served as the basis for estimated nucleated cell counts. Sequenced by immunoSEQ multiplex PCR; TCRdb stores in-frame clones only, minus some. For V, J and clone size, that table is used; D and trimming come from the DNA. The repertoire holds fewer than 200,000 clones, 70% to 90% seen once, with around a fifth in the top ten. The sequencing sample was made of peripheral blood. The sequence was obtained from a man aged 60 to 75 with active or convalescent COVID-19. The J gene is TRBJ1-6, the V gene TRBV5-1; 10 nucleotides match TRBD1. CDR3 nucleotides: TGCGCCAGCAGCGGGGACAGGGGCTATAATTCACCCCTCCACTTT. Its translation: CASSGDRGYNSPLHF.